Described below is a single T cell receptor beta chain sequence and its context. The protocol was immunoSEQ multiplex PCR, while the TCRdb copy is restricted to in-frame clones and leaves out a portion. The sample has 150,000 to 160,000 clones; roughly 78% are singletons. The CDR3 spans 15 residues. V lost 3 bases and J lost 5, with 14 bases in between. Germline assignment: CDR1 SGDLS and CDR2 YYNGEE. The data belong to a study of blood T cell repertoires in COVID-19. About the study: Collection of acute and convalescent COVID-19 samples took place in the United States, Italy and Spain.

The receptor comes from a man of 80 years or more with acute or convalescent COVID-19. Sequenced sample: peripheral blood. The genes are TRBV9 and TRBJ2-2; TRBD1 is a possible D gene (6 bases). CDR3 nucleotides: TGTGCCAGCAGCGGGAGGCAGGGGAATACCGGGGAGCTGTTTTTT. Amino acids: CASSGRQGNTGELFF.